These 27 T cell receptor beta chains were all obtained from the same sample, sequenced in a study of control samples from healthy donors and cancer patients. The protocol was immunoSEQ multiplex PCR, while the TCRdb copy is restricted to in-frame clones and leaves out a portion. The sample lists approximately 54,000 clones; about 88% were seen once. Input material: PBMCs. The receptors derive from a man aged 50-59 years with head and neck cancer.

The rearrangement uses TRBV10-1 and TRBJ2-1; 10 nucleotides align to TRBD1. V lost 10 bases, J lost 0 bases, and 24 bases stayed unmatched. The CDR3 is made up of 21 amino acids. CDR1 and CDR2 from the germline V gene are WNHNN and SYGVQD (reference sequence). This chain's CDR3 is CAIPNVKPGQGIPSSYNEQFF. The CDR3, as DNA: TGCGCCATCCCAAACGTCAAACCGGGACAGGGGATCCCTAGCTCCTACAATGAGCAGTTCTTC.

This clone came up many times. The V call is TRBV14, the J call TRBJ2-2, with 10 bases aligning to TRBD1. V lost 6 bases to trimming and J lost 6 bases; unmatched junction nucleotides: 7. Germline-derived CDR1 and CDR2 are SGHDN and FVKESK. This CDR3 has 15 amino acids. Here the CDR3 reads CASSPGTGAPGELFF. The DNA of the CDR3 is TGTGCCAGCAGTCCCGGGACAGGGGCTCCCGGGGAGCTGTTTTTT.

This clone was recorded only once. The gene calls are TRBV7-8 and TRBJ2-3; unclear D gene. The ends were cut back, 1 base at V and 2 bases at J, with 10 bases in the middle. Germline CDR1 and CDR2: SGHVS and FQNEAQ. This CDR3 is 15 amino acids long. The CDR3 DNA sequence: TGTGCCAGCAGCTTAGTAGACGGATTCACAGATACGCAGTATTTT. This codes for CASSLVDGFTDTQYF.

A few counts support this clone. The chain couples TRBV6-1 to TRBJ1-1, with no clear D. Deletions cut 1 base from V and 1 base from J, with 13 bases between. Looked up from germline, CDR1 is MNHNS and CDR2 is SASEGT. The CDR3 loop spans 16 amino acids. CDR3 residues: CASSEESGGGNTEAFF. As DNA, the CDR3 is TGTGCCAGCAGTGAAGAATCAGGAGGAGGGAACACTGAAGCTTTCTTT.

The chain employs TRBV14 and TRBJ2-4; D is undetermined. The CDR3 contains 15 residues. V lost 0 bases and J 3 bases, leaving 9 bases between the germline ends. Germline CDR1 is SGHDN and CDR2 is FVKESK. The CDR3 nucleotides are TGTGCCAGCAGCCAAGATTATTCGGACAAAAACATTCAGTACTTC. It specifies CASSQDYSDKNIQYF.

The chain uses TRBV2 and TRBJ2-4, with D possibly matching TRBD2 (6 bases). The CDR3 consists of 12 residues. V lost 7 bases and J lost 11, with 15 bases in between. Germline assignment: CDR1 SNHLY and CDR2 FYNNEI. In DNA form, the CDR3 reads TGTGCCAGCACTGCGGGACTGGACCTTCAGTACTTC. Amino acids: CASTAGLDLQYF. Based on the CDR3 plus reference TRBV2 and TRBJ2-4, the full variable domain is EPEVTQTPSHQVTQMGQEVILRCVPISNHLYFYWYRQILGQKVEFLVSFYNNEISEKSEIFDDQFSVERPDGSNFTLKIRSTKLEDSAMYFCASTAGLDLQYFGAGTRLSVL.

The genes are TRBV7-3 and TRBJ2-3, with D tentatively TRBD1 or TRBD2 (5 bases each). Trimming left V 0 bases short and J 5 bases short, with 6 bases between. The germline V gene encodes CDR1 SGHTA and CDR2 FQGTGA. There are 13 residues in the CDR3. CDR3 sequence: CASSLTRGDTQYF. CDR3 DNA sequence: TGTGCCAGCAGCTTAACGAGGGGAGATACGCAGTATTTT.

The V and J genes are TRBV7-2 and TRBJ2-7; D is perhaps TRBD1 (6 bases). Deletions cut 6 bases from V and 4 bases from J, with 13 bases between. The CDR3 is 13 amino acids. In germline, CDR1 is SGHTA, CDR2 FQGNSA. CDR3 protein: CASSPTGRYEQYF. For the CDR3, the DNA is TGTGCCAGCAGTCCGACAGGCCGGTACGAGCAGTACTTC.

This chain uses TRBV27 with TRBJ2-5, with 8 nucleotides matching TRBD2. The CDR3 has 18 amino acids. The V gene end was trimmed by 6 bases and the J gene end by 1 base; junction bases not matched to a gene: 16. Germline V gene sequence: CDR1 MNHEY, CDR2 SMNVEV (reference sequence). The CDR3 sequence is CASRVGRGGLRGQETQYF. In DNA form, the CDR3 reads TGTGCCAGCAGGGTCGGCCGGGGGGGCCTAAGGGGCCAAGAGACCCAGTACTTC.

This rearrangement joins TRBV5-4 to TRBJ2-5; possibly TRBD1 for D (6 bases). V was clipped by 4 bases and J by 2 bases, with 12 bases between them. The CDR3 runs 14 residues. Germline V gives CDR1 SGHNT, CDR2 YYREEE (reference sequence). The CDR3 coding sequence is TGTGCCAGCAGCCAACCCCAGGGGCAAGAGACCCAGTACTTC. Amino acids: CASSQPQGQETQYF.

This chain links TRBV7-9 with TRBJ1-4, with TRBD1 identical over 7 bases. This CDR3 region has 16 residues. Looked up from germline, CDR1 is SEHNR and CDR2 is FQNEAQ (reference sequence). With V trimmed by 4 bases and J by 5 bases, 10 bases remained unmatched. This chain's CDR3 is CASSSPRTGANEKLFF. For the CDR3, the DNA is TGTGCCAGCAGCTCACCACGTACAGGGGCGAATGAAAAACTGTTTTTT.

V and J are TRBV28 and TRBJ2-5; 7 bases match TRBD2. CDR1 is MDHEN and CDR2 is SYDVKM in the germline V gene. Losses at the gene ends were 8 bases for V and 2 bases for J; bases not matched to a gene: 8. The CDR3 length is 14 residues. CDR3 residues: CASSTGGLQETQYF. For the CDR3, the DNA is TGTGCCAGCTCGACCGGGGGACTACAAGAGACCCAGTACTTC.

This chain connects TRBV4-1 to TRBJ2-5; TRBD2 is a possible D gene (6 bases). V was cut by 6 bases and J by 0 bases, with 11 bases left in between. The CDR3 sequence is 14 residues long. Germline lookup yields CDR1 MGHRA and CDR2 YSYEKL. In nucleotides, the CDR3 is TGCGCCAGCAGAGGACTACCGTACCAAGAGACCCAGTACTTC. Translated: CASRGLPYQETQYF.

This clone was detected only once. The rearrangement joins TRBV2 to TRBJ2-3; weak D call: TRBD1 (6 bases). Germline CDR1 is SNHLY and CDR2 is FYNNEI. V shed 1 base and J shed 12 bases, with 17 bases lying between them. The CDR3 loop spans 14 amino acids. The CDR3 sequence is CASSEEGNRAPQYF. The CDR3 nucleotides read TGTGCCAGCAGTGAAGAGGGTAACAGGGCGCCTCAGTATTTT.

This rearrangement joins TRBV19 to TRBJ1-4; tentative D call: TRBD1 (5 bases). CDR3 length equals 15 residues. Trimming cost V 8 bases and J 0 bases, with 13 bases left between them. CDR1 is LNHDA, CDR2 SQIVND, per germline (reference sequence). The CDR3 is CASVGRDPTNEKLFF. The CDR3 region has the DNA TGTGCCAGTGTCGGGAGGGACCCAACTAATGAAAAACTGTTTTTT.

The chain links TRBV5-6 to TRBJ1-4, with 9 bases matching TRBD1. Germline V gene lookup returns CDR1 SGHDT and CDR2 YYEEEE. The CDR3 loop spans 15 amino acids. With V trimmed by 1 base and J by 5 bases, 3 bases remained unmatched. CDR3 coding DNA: TGTGCCAGCAGCTTGTTGGGGACAGGGAATGAAAAACTGTTTTTT. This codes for CASSLLGTGNEKLFF. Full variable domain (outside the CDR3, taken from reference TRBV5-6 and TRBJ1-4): DAGVTQSPTHLIKTRGQQVTLRCSPKSGHDTVSWYQQALGQGPQFIFQYYEEEERQRGNFPDRFSGHQFPNYSSELNVNALLLGDSALYLCASSLLGTGNEKLFFGSGTQLSVL.

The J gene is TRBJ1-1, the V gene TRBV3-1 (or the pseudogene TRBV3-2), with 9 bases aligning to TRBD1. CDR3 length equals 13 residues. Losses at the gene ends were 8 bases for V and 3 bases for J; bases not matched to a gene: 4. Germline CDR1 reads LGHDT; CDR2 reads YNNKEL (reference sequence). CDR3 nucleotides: TGTGCCAGCCGCCGGGACAGGGACACTGAAGCTTTCTTT. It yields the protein CASRRDRDTEAFF.

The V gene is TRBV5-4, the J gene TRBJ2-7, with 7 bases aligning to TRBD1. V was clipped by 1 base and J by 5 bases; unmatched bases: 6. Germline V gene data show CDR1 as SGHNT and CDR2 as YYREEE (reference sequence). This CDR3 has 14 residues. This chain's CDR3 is CASSLFGTANEQYF. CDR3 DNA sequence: TGTGCCAGCAGCTTGTTCGGGACAGCCAACGAGCAGTACTTC.

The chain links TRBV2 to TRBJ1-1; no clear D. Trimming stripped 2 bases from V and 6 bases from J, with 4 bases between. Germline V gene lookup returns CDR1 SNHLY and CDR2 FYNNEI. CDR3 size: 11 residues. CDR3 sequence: CASSEWAEAFF. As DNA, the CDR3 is TGTGCCAGCAGTGAATGGGCTGAAGCTTTCTTT.

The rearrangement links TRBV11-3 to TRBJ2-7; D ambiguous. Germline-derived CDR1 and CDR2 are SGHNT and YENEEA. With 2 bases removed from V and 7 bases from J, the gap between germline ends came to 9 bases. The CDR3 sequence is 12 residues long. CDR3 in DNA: TGTGCCAGCAGCTTAAGTACAGAGGAGCAGTACTTC. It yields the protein CASSLSTEEQYF.

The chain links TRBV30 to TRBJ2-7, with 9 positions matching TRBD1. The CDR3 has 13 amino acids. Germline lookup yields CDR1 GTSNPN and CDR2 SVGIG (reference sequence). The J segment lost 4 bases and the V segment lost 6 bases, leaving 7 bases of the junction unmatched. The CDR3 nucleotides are TGTGCCTGTCGAAAGGACAGGGGTTACGAGCAGTACTTC. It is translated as CACRKDRGYEQYF. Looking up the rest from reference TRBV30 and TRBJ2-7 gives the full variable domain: SQTIHQWPATLVQPVGSPLSLECTVEGTSNPNLYWYRQAAGRGLQLLFYSVGIGQISSEVPQNLSASRPQDRQFILSSKKLLLSDSGFYLCACRKDRGYEQYFGPGTRLTVT.

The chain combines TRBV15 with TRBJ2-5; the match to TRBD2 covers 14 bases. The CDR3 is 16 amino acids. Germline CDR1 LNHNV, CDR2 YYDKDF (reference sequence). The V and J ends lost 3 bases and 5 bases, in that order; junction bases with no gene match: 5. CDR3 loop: CATSSQTSGGAETQYF. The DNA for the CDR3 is TGTGCCACCAGCAGCCAGACTAGCGGGGGGGCTGAGACCCAGTACTTC.

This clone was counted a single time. CDR3 bases: TGTGCCAGCAGCCGGGAGACCCAGTACTTC. This translates into CASSRETQYF. V and J are TRBV12-3 or TRBV12-4 and TRBJ2-5; D not certain. The ends were cut back, 6 bases at V and 5 bases at J, with 4 bases in the middle. The CDR3 sequence is 10 residues long.

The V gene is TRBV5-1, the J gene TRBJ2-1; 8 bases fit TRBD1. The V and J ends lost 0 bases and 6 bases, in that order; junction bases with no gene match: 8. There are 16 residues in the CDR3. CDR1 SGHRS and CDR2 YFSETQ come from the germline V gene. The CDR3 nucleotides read TGCGCCAGCAGCTTGGTCCCTGGACAGGGAAGCAATGAGCAGTTCTTC. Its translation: CASSLVPGQGSNEQFF.

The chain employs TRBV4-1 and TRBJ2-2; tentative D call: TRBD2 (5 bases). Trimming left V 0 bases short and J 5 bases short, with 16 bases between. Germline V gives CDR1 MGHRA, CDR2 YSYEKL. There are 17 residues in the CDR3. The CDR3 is CASSQDSRFWETGELFF. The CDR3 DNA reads TGCGCCAGCAGCCAAGACTCCCGGTTTTGGGAGACCGGGGAGCTGTTTTTT.

CDR3 sequence: CASSPGLVKAEQYF. For the CDR3, the DNA is TGTGCCAGCAGCCCGGGACTAGTTAAGGCGGAGCAGTACTTC. The rearrangement links TRBV9 to TRBJ2-7; 8 nucleotides line up with TRBD2. Germline V lookup: CDR1 SGDLS, CDR2 YYNGEE. The V segment lost 4 bases and the J segment 7 bases; nucleotides outside the gene matches: 10. The CDR3 consists of 14 residues. Looking up the rest from reference TRBV9 and TRBJ2-7 gives the full variable domain: DSGVTQTPKHLITATGQRVTLRCSPRSGDLSVYWYQQSLDQGLQFLIQYYNGEERAKGNILERFSAQQFPDLHSELNLSSLELGDSALYFCASSPGLVKAEQYFGPGTRLTVT.

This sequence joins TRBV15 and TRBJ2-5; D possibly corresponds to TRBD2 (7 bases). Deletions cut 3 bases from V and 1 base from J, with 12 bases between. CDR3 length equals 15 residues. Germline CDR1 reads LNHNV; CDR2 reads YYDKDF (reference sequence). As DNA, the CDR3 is TGTGCCACCAGCAGTGGGGGGGCCCTCCAAGAGACCCAGTACTTC. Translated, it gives CATSSGGALQETQYF.